The 24 T cell receptor beta chains reported below all come from one sample, sequenced in a study of CD8+ T cells in alopecia areata. RNA extraction was followed by reverse transcription into cDNA, which acted as the sequencing template. Sequencing used immunoSEQ multiplex PCR; TCRdb keeps in-frame clones, though not all of them. The sample gives more than 95,000 clones, approximately 57% of which show up once; around 6% is in the top ten. This sample's treatment: oral pan-JAK inhibitor, 5-10 mg twice daily. Here the sequenced sample was CD4+ T cells sorted from blood, taken at week 4, from a patient treated with tofacitinib. The receptors derive from a human donor with alopecia areata.

CDR3 in DNA: TGTGCCAGCTCACTCAAGACAGGGGCCAATCAGCCCCAGCATTTT. It codes for CASSLKTGANQPQHF. The chain recombines TRBV18 with TRBJ1-5; 8 nucleotides match TRBD1. The CDR3 extends over 15 amino acids. V lost 4 bases to trimming and J lost 3 bases; unmatched junction nucleotides: 5. Germline CDR1 KGHSH, CDR2 LQKENI.

This chain joins TRBV9 and TRBJ2-1, with unresolved D. V dropped 2 bases and J dropped 6 bases, with 9 bases sitting between them. The CDR3 loop spans 13 amino acids. The germline V gene encodes CDR1 SGDLS and CDR2 YYNGEE. The CDR3 nucleotides read TGTGCCAGCAGCGTGTCCCCTCCCAATGAGCAGTTCTTC. Its translation is CASSVSPPNEQFF. The full variable domain, in which reference TRBV9 and TRBJ2-1 provide the parts outside the CDR3, is DSGVTQTPKHLITATGQRVTLRCSPRSGDLSVYWYQQSLDQGLQFLIQYYNGEERAKGNILERFSAQQFPDLHSELNLSSLELGDSALYFCASSVSPPNEQFFGPGTRLTVL.

This clone was detected only once. V gene TRBV27 combines with J gene TRBJ1-1; D remains unclear. V lost 1 base to trimming and J lost 11 bases, with 20 bases between them. CDR3 length equals 15 residues. CDR1 and CDR2 (germline): MNHEY, SMNVEV (reference sequence). This CDR3 is CASSLLTHPEQPAFF. CDR3 nucleotides: TGTGCCAGCAGTTTATTGACTCATCCTGAACAGCCCGCTTTCTTT.

The chain employs TRBV2 and TRBJ1-1; weak D call: TRBD1 (5 bases). The ends were cut back, 7 bases at V and 3 bases at J, with 18 bases in the middle. This CDR3 is 15 amino acids long. Germline CDR1 and CDR2: SNHLY and FYNNEI. The DNA for the CDR3 is TGTGCCAGCACTAGGGTCCATATGGGGGACACTGAAGCTTTCTTT. This sequence encodes CASTRVHMGDTEAFF.

This clone appeared many times. The chain couples TRBV28 to TRBJ2-3; 9 bases are shared with TRBD2. The CDR3 is made up of 15 amino acids. Germline V CDR1 and CDR2: MDHEN, SYDVKM. The junction had 6 bases not matched to a gene; V was cut back by 6 bases and J by 2 bases. For the CDR3, the DNA is TGTGCCAGCAGAACTAGCGGGCAAATCACAGATACGCAGTATTTT. Residues: CASRTSGQITDTQYF.

This clone has just a few counts. This chain joins TRBV15 and TRBJ2-3, with unresolved D. Per germline, CDR1 LNHNV and CDR2 YYDKDF (reference sequence). Trimming removed 3 bases from V and 4 bases from J, with 11 bases in between. This CDR3 is built from 14 residues. This CDR3 reads CATSSGLWPDTQYF. In DNA form, the CDR3 reads TGTGCCACCAGCAGCGGTCTATGGCCAGATACGCAGTATTTT.

This clone was picked up a small number of times. The chain joins TRBV4-2 to TRBJ1-5; 7 bases map to TRBD1. This CDR3 is 16 amino acids long. From germline, CDR1 is LGHNA and CDR2 YNFKEQ. Trimming cost V 0 bases and J 3 bases; bases outside gene matches: 5. The CDR3, as DNA: TGTGCCAGCAGCCAAGAAGCAGGGGGAGTCAATCAGCCCCAGCATTTT. Translated: CASSQEAGGVNQPQHF.

This clone was recorded a few times. The V and J genes are TRBV30 and TRBJ1-2; D is uncertain. This CDR3 contains 11 residues. Germline loops: CDR1 GTSNPN, CDR2 SVGIG (reference sequence). With 3 bases removed from V and 9 bases from J, the gap between germline ends came to 11 bases. The CDR3 protein is CAWSETVSYTF. The CDR3 coding sequence is TGTGCCTGGAGCGAAACTGTTAGCTACACCTTC.

The chain couples TRBV5-1 to TRBJ2-1; 7 nucleotides align to TRBD1. The CDR3 runs 15 residues. The germline V gene encodes CDR1 SGHRS and CDR2 YFSETQ. The trim removed 0 bases at V and 5 bases at J, leaving 5 bases unmatched. The CDR3 spells CASSLETGENNEQFF. In DNA form, the CDR3 reads TGCGCCAGCAGCTTGGAAACAGGGGAGAACAATGAGCAGTTCTTC.

This clone was seen a handful of times. The chain recombines TRBV29-1 with TRBJ2-7; 9 bases are shared with TRBD1. Trimming cost V 2 bases and J 2 bases; bases outside gene matches: 1. Germline CDR1 and CDR2: SQVTM and ANQGSEA. The CDR3 sequence is 13 residues long. CDR3 in DNA: TGCAGCGTTGAAACAGGGGGCACCTACGAGCAGTACTTC. It encodes CSVETGGTYEQYF.

The chain links TRBV18 to TRBJ2-6; the D is unclear. The CDR3 consists of 13 residues. Trimming took off 3 bases at V and 2 bases at J, with 2 bases between the two ends. The V gene's germline CDR1 is KGHSH and CDR2 LQKENI. CDR3 in amino acids: CASSPPGANVLTF. Written as DNA, the CDR3 is TGTGCCAGCTCACCGCCTGGGGCCAACGTCCTGACTTTC. The variable domain in full, with the rest retrieved from reference TRBV18 and TRBJ2-6, is NAGVMQNPRHLVRRRGQEARLRCSPMKGHSHVYWYRQLPEEGLKFMVYLQKENIIDESGMPKERFSAEFPKEGPSILRIQQVVRGDSAAYFCASSPPGANVLTFGAGSRLTVL.

The rearrangement links TRBV29-1 to TRBJ1-1; D gene ambiguous. V was trimmed by 4 bases and J by 1 base, leaving 13 bases between them. In germline, CDR1 is SQVTM, CDR2 ANQGSEA. This CDR3 region has 14 residues. In DNA form, the CDR3 reads TGCAGCGTTGGAATCCTGACACAGAACACTGAAGCTTTCTTT. Translating gives CSVGILTQNTEAFF.

J is TRBJ1-6 and V is TRBV5-6, with no clear D. Trimming stripped 7 bases from V and 6 bases from J, with 11 bases between. The germline V gene encodes CDR1 SGHDT and CDR2 YYEEEE. The CDR3 spans 13 residues. Here the CDR3 reads CASWSAANSPLHF. In DNA, the CDR3 is TGTGCCAGCTGGTCGGCAGCTAATTCACCCCTCCACTTT.

The CDR3 spells CASSDQGSAYEQYF. The CDR3 nucleotides are TGTGCCAGCAGTGATCAGGGGTCCGCCTACGAGCAGTACTTC. The V gene is TRBV2, the J gene TRBJ2-7, with D possibly TRBD1 on 6 matching bases. This CDR3 is 14 amino acids long. Germline values: CDR1 SNHLY, CDR2 FYNNEI. The V end lost 3 bases, the J end lost 2 bases, and 11 bases lay between the germline ends.

Turning to this clone: The sample holds other DNA sequences that translate to the same CDR3. The chain carries TRBV29-1 and TRBJ2-1, with TRBD2 matching over 16 bases. There are 18 residues in the CDR3. V lost 6 bases and J lost 0; bases outside the gene matches: 8. Germline V gene sequence: CDR1 SQVTM, CDR2 ANQGSEA. The CDR3 nucleotides read TGCAGCGTCGAGTCGGGACTAGCGGGGGGGAGCTCCTACAATGAGCAGTTCTTC. It is translated as CSVESGLAGGSSYNEQFF.

This clone was counted between two and nine times. The chain uses TRBV6-1 and TRBJ2-7; D is undetermined. Trimming cost V 3 bases and J 2 bases, with 8 bases left between them. Germline V lookup: CDR1 MNHNS, CDR2 SASEGT. This CDR3 contains 13 residues. The CDR3 coding sequence is TGTGCCAGCAGTGAGATAGCTACCTACGAGCAGTACTTC. This translates into CASSEIATYEQYF.

This chain uses TRBV25-1 with TRBJ2-4, with a weak D call TRBD1 (6 bases). The V gene lost 3 bases and the J gene lost 9 bases, with 9 bases spanning the gap. This CDR3 is built from 12 residues. Germline V lookup: CDR1 MGHDK, CDR2 SYGVNS. CDR3: CASSEQGSIQYF. The CDR3 DNA is TGTGCCAGCAGTGAGCAGGGGAGCATTCAGTACTTC.

The chain uses TRBV6-9 and TRBJ2-4; maybe TRBD1 (6 bases). Germline V gene sequence: CDR1 MNHGY, CDR2 SVAAGI. The CDR3 extends over 16 amino acids. V lost 5 bases to trimming and J lost 1 base, with 15 bases between them. CDR3 sequence (DNA): TGTGCCAGCAGTCTCAGGGGAGTTTCGGCCAAAAACATTCAGTACTTC. Protein product: CASSLRGVSAKNIQYF.

The chain has TRBV5-6 and TRBJ2-4, with D possibly called TRBD1 or TRBD2 (7 bases each). Trimming stripped 1 base from V and 8 bases from J, with 13 bases between. Per germline, CDR1 SGHDT and CDR2 YYEEEE. The CDR3 has 14 residues. The CDR3 loop reads CASSLRQGGDIQYF. The CDR3 DNA follows: TGTGCCAGCAGCTTGAGACAGGGAGGGGACATTCAGTACTTC.

This clone was recorded a few times. This rearrangement joins TRBV4-1 to TRBJ1-5; the match to TRBD1 covers 7 bases. Germline assignment: CDR1 MGHRA and CDR2 YSYEKL. The CDR3 contains 16 residues. The trim removed 2 bases at V and 7 bases at J, leaving 11 bases unmatched. DNA for the CDR3: TGCGCCAGCAGCCAACTTATACAGGGGCGCAGGCAGCCCCAGCATTTT. Its translation is CASSQLIQGRRQPQHF.

A few counts support this clone. This sequence joins TRBV29-1 and TRBJ2-1, with D tentatively TRBD2 (6 bases). This CDR3 is built from 16 residues. The germline V gene encodes CDR1 SQVTM and CDR2 ANQGSEA. Trimming left V 0 bases short and J 5 bases short, with 17 bases between. The CDR3 region is CSVEDSGDSTDNEQFF. The CDR3 DNA reads as TGCAGCGTTGAAGATTCGGGAGATAGCACCGACAATGAGCAGTTCTTC.

The chain has TRBV29-1 and TRBJ2-5; the D gene is possibly TRBD2 (5 bases). Germline V lookup: CDR1 SQVTM, CDR2 ANQGSEA. V dropped 7 bases and J dropped 3 bases, with 9 bases sitting between them. This CDR3 spans 11 amino acids. Here the CDR3 reads CSGRYEETQYF. The CDR3 bases are TGCAGCGGGAGGTACGAAGAGACCCAGTACTTC. The full variable domain, rest sourced from reference TRBV29-1 and TRBJ2-5, is SAVISQKPSRDICQRGTSLTIQCQVDSQVTMMFWYRQQPGQSLTLIATANQGSEATYESGFVIDKFPISRPNLTFSTLTVSNMSPEDSSIYLCSGRYEETQYFGPGTRLLVL.

This clone has more than one count but fewer than ten. The rearrangement links TRBV30 to TRBJ2-1, with D maybe TRBD1 (5 bases). CDR1 GTSNPN and CDR2 SVGIG come from the germline V gene (reference sequence). The V end was cut by 3 bases, the J end by 4 bases, with 10 bases between. The CDR3 is 13 residues long. CDR3 sequence (DNA): TGTGCCTGGAGCGAGGCAGGGTACAATGAGCAGTTCTTC. Translation gives CAWSEAGYNEQFF.

The rearrangement uses TRBV9 and TRBJ2-1, with 10 nucleotides matching TRBD1. V gave up 4 bases and J gave up 8 bases; unmatched junction bases: 9. The CDR3 loop spans 15 amino acids. The germline gives CDR1 SGDLS, CDR2 YYNGEE. Written as DNA, the CDR3 is TGTGCCAGCAGCTCCGGGACAGGGGTCTTCTATGAGCAGTTCTTC. Translation gives CASSSGTGVFYEQFF.